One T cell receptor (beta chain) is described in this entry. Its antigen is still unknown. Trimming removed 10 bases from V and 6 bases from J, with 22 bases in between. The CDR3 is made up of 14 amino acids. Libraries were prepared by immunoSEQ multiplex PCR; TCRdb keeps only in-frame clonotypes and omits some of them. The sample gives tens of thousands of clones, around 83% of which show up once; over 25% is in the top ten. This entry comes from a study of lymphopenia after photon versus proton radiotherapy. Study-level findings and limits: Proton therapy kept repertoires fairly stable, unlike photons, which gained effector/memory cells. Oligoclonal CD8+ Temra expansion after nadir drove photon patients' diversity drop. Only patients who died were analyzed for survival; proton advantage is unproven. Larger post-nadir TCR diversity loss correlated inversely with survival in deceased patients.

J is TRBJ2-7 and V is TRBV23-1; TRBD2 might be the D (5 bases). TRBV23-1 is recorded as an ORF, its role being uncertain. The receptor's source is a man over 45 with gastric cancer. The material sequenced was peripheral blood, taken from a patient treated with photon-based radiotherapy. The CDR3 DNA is TGCGCCACCGATAAAGCGGCTGGAGGTTGCGAGCAGTACTTC. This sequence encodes CATDKAAGGCEQYF.